Listed below are T cell receptor beta chains from one sample, sequenced in a study of blood T cell repertoires in COVID-19. Assay: immunoSEQ multiplex PCR; the TCRdb copy retains only in-frame clones and omits some. The sample has some 140,000 clones, around 79% seen once; the top ten hold 1.5% to 2%. Sequencing was carried out using peripheral blood. Source of these receptors: a man older than 75 with acute or convalescent COVID-19. The CDR3 runs from the conserved cysteine through the conserved F or W. A row's size may be missing; if present it is once, few, many or a size class.

v_gene	abundance	j_gene	CDR3aa
TRBV5-1	once	TRBJ1-1	CASSLLGGNTEAFF
TRBV19	-	TRBJ2-2	CASIRLAGGPGTGELFF
TRBV4-3	-	TRBJ2-3	CASSQVGSGDTQYF
TRBV5-8	-	TRBJ2-5	CASSLWTSGRETQYF
TRBV6-5	-	TRBJ1-1	CASSLAVRNTEAFF
TRBV27	-	TRBJ1-1	CASSFNRVNTEAFF
TRBV3-1/TRBV3-2	-	TRBJ2-7	CASSHGGYEQYF
TRBV5-1	-	TRBJ2-5	CASSRIRLAGETQYF
TRBV29-1	-	TRBJ2-7	CSVRGYEQYF
TRBV9	-	TRBJ1-4	CASSFSGTGENNEKLFF
TRBV5-8	-	TRBJ1-5	CASSPTGDYNQPQHF
TRBV10-3	-	TRBJ2-7	CAISEVWTNGEQYF
TRBV11-2	-	TRBJ2-5	CASSPTVGGETQYF
TRBV11-2	few	TRBJ1-1	CASSLVGRVTEAFF
TRBV2	-	TRBJ1-1	CASSGGLNTEAFF
TRBV24-1	-	TRBJ2-3	CATSDAGGPTDTQYF
TRBV28	-	TRBJ1-6	CASSLSQWGGGRSPLHF
TRBV10-3	-	TRBJ2-1	CAISEDGGPYNEQFF
TRBV7-8	-	TRBJ1-2	CASSLVGGARQSNGYTF
TRBV11-3	-	TRBJ2-3	CASSSIAGLSSTDTQYF
TRBV18	-	TRBJ2-3	CASSPLRNSGLARIPDTQYF
TRBV5-1	once	TRBJ1-1	CASSLGSGENTEAFF
TRBV6-5	-	TRBJ1-1	CASTQAGVGGTEAFF
TRBV5-6	few	TRBJ1-1	CASSLTGGLNTEAFF
TRBV18	-	TRBJ2-7	CASSRSGGPYEQYF
TRBV6-6	-	TRBJ1-1	CASSPTGGGSTEAFF
TRBV4-1	-	TRBJ1-4	CASSLDGTVNEKLFF
TRBV5-1	-	TRBJ1-4	CASSWGDSRNIDGLFF
TRBV25-1	-	TRBJ1-4	CASSGTQGANEKLFF
TRBV29-1	-	TRBJ2-5	CSGDRGRETQYF
TRBV11-2	-	TRBJ1-1	CASSMDNMNTEAFF
TRBV5-1	few	TRBJ2-2	CASSLPYKPGQGNTGELFF
TRBV2	-	TRBJ1-5	CARSAGGQPQHF
TRBV3-1/TRBV3-2	few	TRBJ1-1	CASSRSTNTEAFF
TRBV7-6	-	TRBJ2-7	CASSPAPGGVEQYF
TRBV3-1/TRBV3-2	-	TRBJ1-1	CASSRDRGKAFF
TRBV7-2	-	TRBJ1-2	CASSLVGTGDPYGYTF
TRBV7-2	-	TRBJ2-5	CASSYLGLAGGVQETQYF
TRBV7-3	-	TRBJ2-1	CASSLNSGGHNEQFF
TRBV6-5	-	TRBJ1-5	CASSLPGTNQPQHF
TRBV15	few	TRBJ1-1	CATSKGRGLNTEAFF
TRBV4-1	-	TRBJ1-5	CASSQDGQGANQPQHF